The T cell receptor beta chain under discussion was sequenced for a study of regulatory T cells in long-lasting Graves disease listed by TCRdb under 2021. Study-level background: Persistent Graves' disease meant more than 5 years of antithyroid drug treatment with TSH receptor autoantibodies that stayed positive. In the clinical cohort, patients with persistent Graves' disease had used antithyroid drugs for an average of roughly 10 years. The study was conducted in China and was registered as a clinical trial. A total of around 35 samples were covered by TCR sequencing, comprising roughly 13 persistent and 20 or so newly diagnosed Graves' disease patients. Patients with persistent Graves' disease were compared with patients with newly diagnosed Graves' disease using TCR sequencing and RNA sequencing of peripheral blood. The study at large found these results: Persistent patients shared more public clonotypes among themselves (around 3,000) than newly diagnosed patients did (over 950). Compared with newly diagnosed patients, persistent Graves' disease patients had lower TCR Shannon entropy and fewer highly expanded clones, which suggests clonal expansion. As a limitation, the authors acknowledged that the small sample size may reduce accuracy. The study examined only peripheral blood because the primary lesion, thyroid tissue, could not be accessed. Only the TCR beta chain was sequenced and analyzed. Persistent disease showed preferential use of TRBV28, TRBJ1-2 and TRBJ2-5, whereas newly diagnosed disease favored TRBV20-1 and TRBJ2-1.

The time point label, read with the paper, signifies: persistent/refractory GD, antithyroid drugs over 5 years with positive TRAb. For both TCR sequencing and RNA sequencing, RNA was extracted from PBMCs in TRIzol. Graves' disease was diagnosed according to American Thyroid Association guidelines. Recruitment of patients was carried out at an endocrinology department in Xi'an, China. Each patient gave roughly 8.4 milliliters of peripheral blood, collected in an EDTA anticoagulant tube. Ficoll Paque Plus density gradient separation was used to isolate PBMCs, and no further T cell sorting was performed. An Agilent 2100 Bioanalyzer and agarose gel were used to check RNA quality, while a NanoDrop 2000 measured RNA concentration. This clonotype was observed many times. Its antigen is still unknown. No base qualities exist here, and no much larger clone lies one base off it. Library creation used multiplex PCR. Sequencing was carried out with an Illumina HiSeq 4000. TCR beta libraries were built with iRepertoire HTBI primers and Arm-PCR amplification of CDR3 regions. PCR products were gel purified before sequencing. The study's own analysis went as follows. Gene usage analysis of CDR3 amino acid clonotypes relied on the 55 to 80 TRBV and fewer than 15 TRBJ segments identified across samples. COPE and FqMerger were used to merge the filtered high-quality paired reads into contigs. BLAST was used to align contigs to IMGT TRBV, TRBD and TRBJ reference genes, and CDR3 was defined according to IMGT. Highly expanded clones were defined as clonotypes with a frequency above 0.1%. Shannon entropy served as the measure of repertoire diversity, while the Gini coefficient captured V-J evenness. Public clonotypes were defined as clonotypes shared by more than one individual. TCRdb reprocessing: public reads trimmed at Q25 with fastp, clones called with MiXCR, in-frame beta chains kept. Each CDR3 protein appears once, grouped with its most common genes and DNA. The V and J calls and clone size are TCRdb's, not the authors'. This sample has 400,000 or so distinct CDR3 sequences in its table, and about 20% of those were observed once. The ten largest make up under 25% of the sample.

V and J lose 0 bases and 3 bases, and a span of 12 bases separates them. The CDR3 covers 15 residues, taking in both the cysteine and the phenylalanine. Left in the record is the CDR3 DNA by itself, 45 bases read in frame from the first base. Reading the germline V gene gives CDR1 MNHEY and CDR2 SVGEGT. This TCR derives from a female donor with Graves disease. The sample consisted of peripheral blood mononuclear cells (PBMCs), taken when the disease was refractory, from a patient treated with antithyroid drugs. The rearranged chain carries TRBV6-2 or TRBV6-3 and TRBJ2-7; TRBD2 could be the D gene, as 5 bases match. The CDR3 has the sequence CASSYSRVSFYEQYF. In nucleotide form, the sequence is TGTGCCAGCAGTTACTCGAGGGTTAGTTTCTACGAGCAGTACTTC.